This T cell receptor beta chain is drawn from a study of CD8+CD57+ T cells in acquired aplastic anemia. Study results and limitations: Roughly 31 was the count of CD8+ CDR3 sequences that patients shared with controls.

TCR beta VDJ and CDR3 profiles were obtained from a genomic DNA template. Using its own MiXCR run on the reads, TCRdb lists one record per CDR3 protein. The data hold around 250,000 distinct CDR3 sequences, with roughly 82% observed a single time. CD8+CD57+ cell expansion had been shown by flow cytometry in patients chosen for sequencing. Points on this clonotype: Its specificity is not known. The conserved phenylalanine or tryptophan normally closing the CDR3 is absent here, so this likely arose from a read error.

Material: sorted CD4+, CD8+, or CD8+CD57+ T cells (not recorded which) from PBMCs. The clonotype comes from a human donor with aplastic anemia.

The CDR3: CASSYVATSEQLFC. The CDR3 DNA reads TGTGCCAGCAGCTATGTGGCAACCAGTGAGCAACTGTTTTGT. The chain uses TRBV2 and TRBJ1-4; D is unresolved. The CDR3 is 14 residues long. Trimming cost V 6 bases and J 12 bases, with 20 bases left between them. The germline V gene encodes CDR1 SNHLY and CDR2 FYNNEI.